This T cell receptor beta chain was obtained from a study of beta chain features in type 1 diabetes. TCRB transcripts that were expressed got sequenced, as all of the isolated RNA had been reverse transcribed. The method was immunoSEQ multiplex PCR; TCRdb's version includes in-frame clones alone and lacks a portion of them. This sample carries some 120,000 clones, around 16% of them seen once, and the ten largest clones take roughly 2.6%. Trimming took off 3 bases at V and 8 bases at J, with 16 bases between the two ends. Germline-derived CDR1 and CDR2 are GTSNPN and SVGIG (reference sequence). This CDR3 is 13 amino acids long. A word on this clone: The antigen remains undetermined.

Whole-study findings and limits: Insertions at VDJ junctions were less frequent in type 1 diabetes patients. These patients also deleted more nucleotides at the same junctions. There was a moderate but significant shortening of TCRB CDR3s in all four CD4+ subsets of Type 1 diabetes patients.

Sample: central memory CD4+ T cells from blood. This sequence originates from a man in his late teens or twenties with type 1 diabetes. J is TRBJ1-1 and V is TRBV30; D is perhaps TRBD1 (6 bases). The CDR3 protein is CAWRQEGGFEAFF. The CDR3 coding sequence is TGTGCCTGGAGGCAGGAAGGGGGGTTCGAAGCTTTCTTT. Variable domain in full (rest from reference TRBV30 and TRBJ1-1): SQTIHQWPATLVQPVGSPLSLECTVEGTSNPNLYWYRQAAGRGLQLLFYSVGIGQISSEVPQNLSASRPQDRQFILSSKKLLLSDSGFYLCAWRQEGGFEAFFGQGTRLTVV.